The 16 T cell receptor beta chains listed next were all sequenced from one sample in a study of T cells in Graves' hyperthyroidism and ophthalmopathy. RNA transcripts provided the source from which TCR beta CDR3 regions were amplified. The primer set for the first-round RT-PCR of the TCR CDR3 was HTBI. TCRdb reprocessed the multiplex PCR reads via MiXCR and lists one record per CDR3 protein. The sample holds fewer than 750,000 distinct CDR3 sequences, about 14% seen once. Source material: blood. Receptors were obtained from a woman aged 50 to 65 with Graves' ophthalmopathy.

The gene calls are TRBV29-1 and TRBJ2-2; TRBD1 is a possible D gene (6 bases). Germline assignment: CDR1 SQVTM and CDR2 ANQGSEA. There are 16 residues in the CDR3. V lost 3 bases and J 6 bases, leaving 20 bases between the germline ends. DNA of the CDR3: TGCAGCGTTGAGTTGGGGGCCGAGGATGTGGCCGGGGAGCTGTTTTTT. As protein: CSVELGAEDVAGELFF.

This clonotype was observed at least ten times. The J gene is TRBJ2-1, the V gene TRBV7-9; 14 bases are a match to TRBD2. The CDR3 is made up of 15 amino acids. Germline V gives CDR1 SEHNR, CDR2 FQNEAQ (reference sequence). With 4 bases clipped from V and 9 bases from J, the junction kept 5 bases outside the gene matches. The CDR3 sequence is CASSWGLAGVVEQFF. CDR3 coding DNA: TGTGCCAGCAGCTGGGGACTAGCGGGAGTAGTTGAGCAGTTCTTC. Supplemented by reference TRBV7-9 and TRBJ2-1, the full variable domain reads DTGVSQNPRHKITKRGQNVTFRCDPISEHNRLYWYRQTLGQGPEFLTYFQNEAQLEKSRLLSDRFSAERPKGSFSTLEIQRTEQGDSAMYLCASSWGLAGVVEQFFGPGTRLTVL.

V and J are TRBV5-1 and TRBJ1-2; TRBD1 is a possible D gene (5 bases). V lost 0 bases, J lost 2 bases, and 11 bases lay in between. This CDR3 spans 15 amino acids. Germline values: CDR1 SGHRS, CDR2 YFSETQ. CDR3 protein: CASSLAEAGNYGYTF. Written as DNA, the CDR3 is TGCGCCAGCAGCTTGGCCGAGGCAGGGAACTATGGCTACACCTTC.

Ten or more counts support this clonotype. The genes are TRBV5-1 and TRBJ2-2, with D perhaps matching TRBD2 (6 bases). Germline values: CDR1 SGHRS, CDR2 YFSETQ. V lost 5 bases, J lost 3 bases, and 23 bases lay in between. The CDR3 sequence is 18 residues long. CDR3 sequence: CASRPDWGDLDYTGELFF. DNA for the CDR3: TGCGCCAGCAGGCCGGACTGGGGGGACTTAGACTACACCGGGGAGCTGTTTTTT. Supplemented by reference TRBV5-1 and TRBJ2-2, the full variable domain reads KAGVTQTPRYLIKTRGQQVTLSCSPISGHRSVSWYQQTPGQGLQFLFEYFSETQRNKGNFPGRFSGRQFSNSRSEMNVSTLELGDSALYLCASRPDWGDLDYTGELFFGEGSRLTVL.

At least ten counts were recorded for this clonotype. The V gene is TRBV7-2, the J gene TRBJ2-5, with TRBD2 matching 12 bases. The CDR3 runs 15 residues. Trimming took 2 bases from V and 7 from J; bases not matched to a gene: 5. Germline assignment: CDR1 SGHTA and CDR2 FQGNSA. CDR3 residues: CASSLRLAGEATQYF. CDR3 DNA sequence: TGTGCCAGCAGCTTAAGACTAGCGGGAGAAGCGACCCAGTACTTC.

The rearrangement joins TRBV24-1 to TRBJ2-2; 7 positions match TRBD1. V shed 2 bases and J 4 bases; nucleotides not matched to a gene: 0. This CDR3 region has 14 residues. Per germline, CDR1 KGHDR and CDR2 SFDVKD. CDR3 sequence: CATSDYRGTGELFF. DNA of the CDR3: TGTGCCACCAGTGATTACAGGGGCACCGGGGAGCTGTTTTTT.

This clonotype was picked up many times. The V and J genes are TRBV20-1 and TRBJ2-7; perhaps TRBD2 as D (5 bases). CDR1 is DFQATT, CDR2 SNEGSKA, per germline (reference sequence). This CDR3 comprises 13 residues. Trimming took 7 bases from V and 0 from J, leaving 13 bases between them. The chain's CDR3 is CSEASRSSYEQYF. In DNA, the CDR3 is TGCAGTGAGGCTAGCAGAAGCTCCTACGAGCAGTACTTC.

Points on this clonotype: A much larger clone differs from this one at a single base, so this may be a read error. V is TRBV10-3 and J is TRBJ1-6, with D perhaps matching TRBD1 (6 bases). V was clipped by 0 bases and J by 11 bases, with 14 bases between them. Germline CDR1 and CDR2: ENHRY and SYGVKD. The CDR3 consists of 15 residues. This chain's CDR3 is CAISESIGQITPLHF. In DNA, the CDR3 is TGTGCCATCAGTGAGTCGATAGGACAGATTACACCCCTCCACTTT.

The chain couples TRBV20-1 to TRBJ2-1; no definite D call. V lost 5 bases to trimming and J lost 5 bases, with 10 bases between them. Per the germline V gene, CDR1 is DFQATT and CDR2 is SNEGSKA (reference sequence). The CDR3 sequence is 12 residues long. CDR3 region: CSACLFDNEQFF. CDR3 sequence (DNA): TGCAGTGCTTGCTTGTTTGACAATGAGCAGTTCTTC.

This clonotype appeared many times. V is TRBV29-1 and J is TRBJ2-1; D is unclear. V was cut by 8 bases and J by 5 bases, with 13 bases left in between. CDR3 length: 12 residues. In germline, CDR1 is SQVTM, CDR2 ANQGSEA. The CDR3 nucleotides read TGCAGCACTGGCGTGGGTAACAATGAGCAGTTCTTC. Its translation is CSTGVGNNEQFF.

The CDR3 DNA reads TGTGCCTGGAGTGTACCGGCCCCAGGGGGCACAGATACGCAGTATTTT. It translates to CAWSVPAPGGTDTQYF. The chain joins TRBV30 to TRBJ2-3, with a weak D call TRBD1 (6 bases). CDR1 GTSNPN and CDR2 SVGIG come from the germline V gene (reference sequence). V was clipped by 0 bases and J by 1 base, with 14 bases between them. This CDR3 has 16 amino acids.

There are many counts of this clonotype. The gene calls are TRBV11-2 and TRBJ2-1; tentatively, D is TRBD2 (7 bases). The germline V gene has CDR1 SGHAT and CDR2 FQNNGV. The CDR3 contains 16 residues. V was cut by 1 base and J by 0 bases, with 10 bases left in between. The DNA of the CDR3 is TGTGCCAGCAGCTTAGTTAGGGGGGGCTCCTACAATGAGCAGTTCTTC. It yields the protein CASSLVRGGSYNEQFF.

This clonotype was seen at least ten times. The chain recombines TRBV28 with TRBJ2-5; 9 nucleotides align to TRBD2. V dropped 2 bases and J dropped 5; count of bases not matched to a gene: 6. The germline CDR1 and CDR2 sequences are MDHEN and SYDVKM. This CDR3 contains 15 residues. CDR3 nucleotides: TGTGCCAGCAGTTTACCCCAGCGGGAGGTTGAGACCCAGTACTTC. Encoded protein: CASSLPQREVETQYF.

This clonotype was detected ten times or more. The rearrangement joins TRBV20-1 to TRBJ1-4, with a possible D match to TRBD1 (5 bases). The CDR3 length is 15 residues. Trimming left V 3 bases short and J 4 bases short, with 15 bases between. Germline values: CDR1 DFQATT, CDR2 SNEGSKA (reference sequence). In DNA, the CDR3 is TGCAGTGCTAGTAGTTCCGGGACCTTTAATGAAAAACTGTTTTTT. Its protein is CSASSSGTFNEKLFF.

This clonotype has more than one count but fewer than ten. V and J are TRBV7-3 and TRBJ2-1, with D possibly TRBD2 on 6 matching bases. This CDR3 has 17 amino acids. CDR1 SGHTA and CDR2 FQGTGA come from the germline V gene. V gave up 4 bases and J gave up 5 bases, with 21 bases separating them. The CDR3 reads CASSSYGWRVPHNEQFF. The CDR3 coding sequence is TGTGCCAGCAGCTCCTACGGGTGGAGGGTACCCCACAATGAGCAGTTCTTC.

This clonotype has a handful of counts. V and J are TRBV6-5 and TRBJ1-1; maybe TRBD1 (5 bases). V was shortened by 2 bases and J by 0 bases, with 16 bases between the two germline ends. The CDR3 spans 17 residues. Germline V gene sequence: CDR1 MNHEY, CDR2 SVGAGI. CDR3 sequence: CASSYRDLAGLNTEAFF. CDR3 nucleotide sequence: TGTGCCAGCAGTTACCGAGACTTAGCAGGGTTGAACACTGAAGCTTTCTTT.